The entry below describes one T cell receptor (beta chain). This record belongs to a study of blood T cell repertoires in COVID-19. Whole-study context: Acute-phase and convalescent COVID-19 samples originated in the United States, Italy and Spain. PBMCs, B-cell-depleted T cells, or T cells were the source of the cDNA or gDNA that made up the material.

Per the original data handling: The assay estimated nucleated cells by amplifying reference gene primers. Generated by immunoSEQ multiplex PCR, the TCRdb table keeps only in-frame clones and is missing some. That table gives V, J and clone size, and the DNA gave D and trimming. The repertoire holds around 250,000 clones, with 82% as singletons. V lost 1 base to trimming and J lost 2 bases, with 8 bases between them. The germline CDR1 and CDR2 sequences are SGHRS and YFSETQ. This CDR3 is built from 14 residues. This chain uses TRBV5-1 with TRBJ2-3, with D uncertain. This clonotype was sampled from a woman aged 18-29 years with acute or convalescent COVID-19. Sequencing input: peripheral blood. The CDR3 loop is CASSLRQATDTQYF. The DNA of the CDR3 is TGCGCCAGCAGCTTGAGGCAGGCCACAGATACGCAGTATTTT. The whole variable domain, remainder taken from reference TRBV5-1 and TRBJ2-3, is KAGVTQTPRYLIKTRGQQVTLSCSPISGHRSVSWYQQTPGQGLQFLFEYFSETQRNKGNFPGRFSGRQFSNSRSEMNVSTLELGDSALYLCASSLRQATDTQYFGPGTRLTVL.